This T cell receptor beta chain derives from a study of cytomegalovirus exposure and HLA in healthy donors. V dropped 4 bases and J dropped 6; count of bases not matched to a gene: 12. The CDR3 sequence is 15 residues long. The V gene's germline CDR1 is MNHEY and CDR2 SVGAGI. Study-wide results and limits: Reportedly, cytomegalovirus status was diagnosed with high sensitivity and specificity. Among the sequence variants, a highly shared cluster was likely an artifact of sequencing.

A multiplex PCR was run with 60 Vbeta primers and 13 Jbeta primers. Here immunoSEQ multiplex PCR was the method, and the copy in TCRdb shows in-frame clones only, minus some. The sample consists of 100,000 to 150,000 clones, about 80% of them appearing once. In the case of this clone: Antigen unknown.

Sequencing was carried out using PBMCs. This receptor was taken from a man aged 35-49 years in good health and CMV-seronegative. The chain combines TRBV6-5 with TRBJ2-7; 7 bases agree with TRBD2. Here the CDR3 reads CASSLGGSLTGEQYF. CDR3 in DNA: TGTGCCAGCAGTTTGGGCGGGAGTCTGACCGGCGAGCAGTACTTC.